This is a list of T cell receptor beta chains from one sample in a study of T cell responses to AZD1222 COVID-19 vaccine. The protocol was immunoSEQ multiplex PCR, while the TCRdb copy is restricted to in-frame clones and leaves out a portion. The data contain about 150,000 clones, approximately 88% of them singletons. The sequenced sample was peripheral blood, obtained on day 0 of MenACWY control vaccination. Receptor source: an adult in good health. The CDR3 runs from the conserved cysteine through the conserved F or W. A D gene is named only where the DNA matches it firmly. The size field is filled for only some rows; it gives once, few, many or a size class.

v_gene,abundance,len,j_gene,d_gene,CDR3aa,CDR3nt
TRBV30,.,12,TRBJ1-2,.,CAWSGGRYGYTF,TGTGCCTGGAGCGGGGGCAGGTATGGCTACACCTTC
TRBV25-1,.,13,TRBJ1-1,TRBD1,CASSRGGFTEAFF,TGTGCCAGCAGCAGGGGGGGGTTCACTGAAGCTTTCTTT
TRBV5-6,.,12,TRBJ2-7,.,CASSLEDLQQYF,TGTGCCAGCAGCTTGGAAGACCTCCAGCAGTACTTC
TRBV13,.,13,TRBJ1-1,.,CASGDSQDTEAFF,TGTGCCAGCGGCGACAGTCAGGACACTGAAGCTTTCTTT
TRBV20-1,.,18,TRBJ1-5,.,CSASPDPRQAISNQPQHF,TGCAGTGCTAGTCCTGATCCTCGACAGGCGATTAGCAATCAGCCCCAGCATTTT
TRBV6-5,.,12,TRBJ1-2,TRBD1,CASSGQGYGYTF,TGTGCCAGCAGCGGACAGGGCTATGGCTACACCTTC
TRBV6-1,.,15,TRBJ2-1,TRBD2,CASSERGEGYNEQFF,TGTGCCAGCAGTGAGCGGGGGGAGGGATACAATGAGCAGTTCTTC
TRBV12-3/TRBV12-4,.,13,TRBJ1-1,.,CASSFGTNTEAFF,TGTGCCAGCAGTTTCGGGACGAACACTGAAGCTTTCTTT
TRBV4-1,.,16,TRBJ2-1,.,CASTSGAPESYNEQFF,TGCGCCAGCACATCAGGGGCCCCGGAATCCTACAATGAGCAGTTCTTC
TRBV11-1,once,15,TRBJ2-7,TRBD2,CASSLGISGTYEQYF,TGTGCCAGCAGCTTGGGTATTAGCGGGACCTACGAGCAGTACTTC
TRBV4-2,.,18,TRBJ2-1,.,CASSQDRGAMVWRNEQFF,TGTGCCAGCAGCCAAGATCGGGGGGCAATGGTGTGGCGCAATGAGCAGTTCTTC
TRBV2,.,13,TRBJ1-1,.,CASRTELNTEAFF,TGTGCCAGCAGGACCGAATTGAACACTGAAGCTTTCTTT
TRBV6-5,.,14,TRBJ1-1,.,CASSPVGQATEAFF,TGTGCCAGCAGCCCGGTGGGCCAAGCCACTGAAGCTTTCTTT
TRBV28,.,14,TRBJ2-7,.,CASSLTGPSYEQYF,TGTGCCAGCAGTCTCACAGGTCCCTCCTACGAGCAGTACTTC
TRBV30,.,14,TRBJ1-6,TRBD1,CAWSIARGQSPLHF,TGTGCCTGGAGTATCGCCAGGGGGCAATCACCCCTCCACTTT
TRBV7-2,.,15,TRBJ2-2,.,CASSPEPGAVGELFF,TGTGCCAGCAGCCCCGAGCCGGGGGCTGTCGGGGAGCTGTTTTTT
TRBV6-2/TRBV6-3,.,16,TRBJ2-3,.,CASSYGTHRATDTQYF,TGTGCCAGCAGTTACGGGACCCATAGAGCTACAGATACGCAGTATTTT
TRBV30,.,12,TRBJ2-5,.,CAWSVAQETQYF,TGTGCCTGGAGTGTAGCACAAGAGACCCAGTACTTC
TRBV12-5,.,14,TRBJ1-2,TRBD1,CASGFTGGNWGYTF,TGTGCTAGTGGTTTTACAGGGGGGAATTGGGGCTACACCTTC
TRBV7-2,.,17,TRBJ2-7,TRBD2,CASSIPGLASPSREQYF,TGTGCCAGCAGCATACCGGGACTAGCGTCTCCTTCGCGGGAGCAGTACTTC
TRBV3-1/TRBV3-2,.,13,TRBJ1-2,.,CASSQEARNGYTF,TGTGCCAGCAGCCAAGAGGCCCGGAATGGCTACACCTTC
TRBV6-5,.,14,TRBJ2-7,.,CASSSGGSSYEQYF,TGTGCCAGCAGTTCGGGCGGATCCTCCTACGAGCAGTACTTC
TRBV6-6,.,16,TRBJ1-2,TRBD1,CASSYSTRGSEYGYTF,TGTGCCAGCAGTTACTCAACCAGGGGGTCTGAATATGGCTACACCTTC